This is a list of T cell receptor beta chains from one sample in a study of blood T cell repertoires in COVID-19. Measured with immunoSEQ multiplex PCR; TCRdb has only the in-frame clones, and not every one. The data show a few hundred thousand clones, 80% to 85% seen once. The material sequenced was PBMCs or T cells enriched from blood (not recorded which). Every receptor here comes from a woman aged 45-60 years who had recovered from COVID-19. CDR3s include the opening cysteine and the closing phenylalanine or tryptophan. The D gene is left open where the match is weak. Part of the rows lack a size; the others show once, few, many or a class for expanded clones.

abundance	j_gene	d_gene	v_gene	CDR3nt	CDR3aa
NA	TRBJ2-6	NA	TRBV4-3	TGCGCCAGCAGCCAAGATAACCCAGGGAACTCTGGGGCCAACGTCCTGACTTTC	CASSQDNPGNSGANVLTF
NA	TRBJ2-7	NA	TRBV4-3	TGCGCCAGCCCCCCCCGGCGGGAGCAGTACTTC	CASPPRREQYF
few	TRBJ1-1	NA	TRBV6-2/TRBV6-3	TGTGCCAGCAGCAGCCTTTGGCGGGACACTGAAGCTTTCTTT	CASSSLWRDTEAFF
NA	TRBJ1-5	NA	TRBV6-1	TGTGCCAGCAGTGAGCCAGGGGAACAGCCCCAGCATTTT	CASSEPGEQPQHF
once	TRBJ1-1	NA	TRBV6-5	TGTGCCAGCAGTTACGGGCAGACCCTGAACACTGAAGCTTTCTTT	CASSYGQTLNTEAFF
once	TRBJ2-5	NA	TRBV5-1	TGCGCCAGCAGCCAACAAGAGACCCAGTACTTC	CASSQQETQYF
NA	TRBJ1-2	TRBD1	TRBV4-3	TGCGCCAGCAGCTCACAGGGGGAGGGATCAGGCTATGGCTACACCTTC	CASSSQGEGSGYGYTF
NA	TRBJ1-4	NA	TRBV9	TGTGCCAGCAGCGTAGCTGAAATGACGCGAGGAGAAAAACTGTTTTTT	CASSVAEMTRGEKLFF
NA	TRBJ1-3	NA	TRBV5-1	TGCGCCAGCAGCTTGGACGGGCAGGGAACTGGAAACACCATATATTTT	CASSLDGQGTGNTIYF
NA	TRBJ2-5	NA	TRBV7-3	TGTGCCAGCAGTCCAAGCTCGGGGGAGACCCAGTACTTC	CASSPSSGETQYF